A few counts support the clone carrying this T cell receptor (beta chain). Its specificity is not known. The sample comes from a study of T cells after yellow fever vaccination. TCRdb called the 5' RACE reads again in MiXCR, with one record for every CDR3 protein. Counted here are tens of thousands of distinct CDR3 sequences, approximately 7.5% occurring once; the ten biggest clones make up roughly 41%. Findings and limits, study-wide: Among primary-vaccination clones, most reappeared after the booster, at roughly 95% for CD4 and 85% to 90% for CD8.

The TCR sequence derives from a young man who received the YFV17D yellow fever vaccine. This specimen consisted of CD8+ T cells sorted from PBMCs, obtained on the day of the yellow fever booster vaccination.

CDR3 DNA: TGTGCCAGCAGCTCCGGGACTAGCGGAGACTATACCTACGAGCAGTACTTC. Translation: CASSSGTSGDYTYEQYF. V and J are TRBV28 and TRBJ2-7; 11 positions match TRBD2. The germline V gene has CDR1 MDHEN and CDR2 SYDVKM. CDR3 length equals 17 residues. V was clipped by 6 bases and J by 2 bases; unmatched bases: 12.